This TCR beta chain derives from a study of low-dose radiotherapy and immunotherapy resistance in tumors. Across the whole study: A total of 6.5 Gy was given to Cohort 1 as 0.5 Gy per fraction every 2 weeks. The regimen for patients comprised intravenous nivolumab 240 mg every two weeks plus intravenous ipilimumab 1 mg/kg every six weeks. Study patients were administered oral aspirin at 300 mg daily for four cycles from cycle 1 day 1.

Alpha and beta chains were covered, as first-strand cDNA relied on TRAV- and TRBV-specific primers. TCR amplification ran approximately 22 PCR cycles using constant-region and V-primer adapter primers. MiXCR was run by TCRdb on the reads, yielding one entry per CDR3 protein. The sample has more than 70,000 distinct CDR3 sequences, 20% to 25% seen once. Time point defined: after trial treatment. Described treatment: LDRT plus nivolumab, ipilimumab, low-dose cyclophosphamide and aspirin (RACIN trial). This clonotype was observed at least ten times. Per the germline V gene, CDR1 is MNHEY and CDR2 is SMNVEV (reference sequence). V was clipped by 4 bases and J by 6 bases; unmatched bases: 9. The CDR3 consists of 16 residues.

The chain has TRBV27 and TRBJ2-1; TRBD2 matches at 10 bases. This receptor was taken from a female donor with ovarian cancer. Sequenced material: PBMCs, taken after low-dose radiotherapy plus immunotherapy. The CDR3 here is CASSSQKRGGLNEQFF. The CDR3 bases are TGTGCCAGCAGTTCGCAGAAGCGGGGGGGACTCAATGAGCAGTTCTTC.